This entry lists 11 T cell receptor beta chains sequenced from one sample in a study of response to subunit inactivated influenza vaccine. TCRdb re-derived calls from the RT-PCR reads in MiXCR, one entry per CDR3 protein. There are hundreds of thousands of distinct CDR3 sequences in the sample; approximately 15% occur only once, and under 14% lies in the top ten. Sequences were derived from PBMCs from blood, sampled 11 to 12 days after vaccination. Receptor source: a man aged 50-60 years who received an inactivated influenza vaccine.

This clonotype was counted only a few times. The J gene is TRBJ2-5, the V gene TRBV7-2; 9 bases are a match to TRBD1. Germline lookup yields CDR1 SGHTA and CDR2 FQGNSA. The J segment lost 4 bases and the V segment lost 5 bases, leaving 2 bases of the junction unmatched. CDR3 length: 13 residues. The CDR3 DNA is TGTGCCAGCAGCACAGGGGGCTCAGAGACCCAGTACTTC. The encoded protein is CASSTGGSETQYF.

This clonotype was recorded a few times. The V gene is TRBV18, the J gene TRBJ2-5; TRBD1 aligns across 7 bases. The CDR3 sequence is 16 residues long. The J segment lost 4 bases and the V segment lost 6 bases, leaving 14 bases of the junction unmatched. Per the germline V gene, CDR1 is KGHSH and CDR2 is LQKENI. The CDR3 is CASSHRPDRDLETQYF. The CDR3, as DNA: TGTGCCAGCTCGCATCGACCCGACAGGGACCTAGAGACCCAGTACTTC.

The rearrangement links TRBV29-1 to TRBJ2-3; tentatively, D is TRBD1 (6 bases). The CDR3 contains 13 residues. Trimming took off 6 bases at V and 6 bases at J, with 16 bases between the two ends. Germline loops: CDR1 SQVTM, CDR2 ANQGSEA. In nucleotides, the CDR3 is TGCAGCGTCTACGACAGGAGAGTCGATACGCAGTATTTT. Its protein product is CSVYDRRVDTQYF.

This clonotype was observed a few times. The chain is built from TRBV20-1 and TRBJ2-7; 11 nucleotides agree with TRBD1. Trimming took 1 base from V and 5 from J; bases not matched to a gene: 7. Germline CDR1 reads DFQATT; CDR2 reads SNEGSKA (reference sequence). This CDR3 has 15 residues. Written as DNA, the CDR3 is TGCAGTGCTAGAGGGGTCCTGGACAGGGGGCACGAGCAGTACTTC. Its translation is CSARGVLDRGHEQYF.

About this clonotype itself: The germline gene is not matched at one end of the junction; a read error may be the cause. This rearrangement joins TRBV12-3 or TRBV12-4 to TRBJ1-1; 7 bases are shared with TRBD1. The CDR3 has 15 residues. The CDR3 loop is CATSLSLAGGTEAFF. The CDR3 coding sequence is TGTGCCACCAGTTTATCATTGGCAGGGGGCACTGAAGCTTTCTTT.

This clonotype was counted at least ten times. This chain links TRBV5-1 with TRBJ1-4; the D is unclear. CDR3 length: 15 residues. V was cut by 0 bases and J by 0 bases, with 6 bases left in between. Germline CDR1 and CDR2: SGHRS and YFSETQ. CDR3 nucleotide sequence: TGCGCCAGCAGCTTGGGGGCAGCAACTAATGAAAAACTGTTTTTT. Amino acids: CASSLGAATNEKLFF. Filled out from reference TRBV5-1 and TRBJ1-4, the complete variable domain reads KAGVTQTPRYLIKTRGQQVTLSCSPISGHRSVSWYQQTPGQGLQFLFEYFSETQRNKGNFPGRFSGRQFSNSRSEMNVSTLELGDSALYLCASSLGAATNEKLFFGSGTQLSVL.

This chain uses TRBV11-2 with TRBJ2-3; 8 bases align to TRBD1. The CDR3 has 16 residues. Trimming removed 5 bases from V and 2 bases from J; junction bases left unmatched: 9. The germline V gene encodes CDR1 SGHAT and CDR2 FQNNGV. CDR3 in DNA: TGTGCCAGCAGCCTCCGGGACAGGAGACTCACAGATACGCAGTATTTT. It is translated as CASSLRDRRLTDTQYF. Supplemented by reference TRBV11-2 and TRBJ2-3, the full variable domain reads EAGVAQSPRYKIIEKRQSVAFWCNPISGHATLYWYQQILGQGPKLLIQFQNNGVVDDSQLPKDRFSAERLKGVDSTLKIQPAKLEDSAVYLCASSLRDRRLTDTQYFGPGTRLTVL.

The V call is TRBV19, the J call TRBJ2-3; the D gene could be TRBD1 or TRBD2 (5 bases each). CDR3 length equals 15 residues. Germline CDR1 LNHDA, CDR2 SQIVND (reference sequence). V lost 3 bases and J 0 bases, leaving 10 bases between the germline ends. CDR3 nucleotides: TGTGCCAGTAGTATCGGGGCAACTAGCACAGATACGCAGTATTTT. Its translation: CASSIGATSTDTQYF.

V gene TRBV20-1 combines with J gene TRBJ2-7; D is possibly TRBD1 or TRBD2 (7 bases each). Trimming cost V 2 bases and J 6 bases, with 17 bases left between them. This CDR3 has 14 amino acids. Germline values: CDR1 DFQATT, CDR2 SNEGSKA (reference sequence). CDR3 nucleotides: TGCAGTGCTAGACCACACCAGGGGGGGGTCGAGCAGTACTTC. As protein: CSARPHQGGVEQYF.

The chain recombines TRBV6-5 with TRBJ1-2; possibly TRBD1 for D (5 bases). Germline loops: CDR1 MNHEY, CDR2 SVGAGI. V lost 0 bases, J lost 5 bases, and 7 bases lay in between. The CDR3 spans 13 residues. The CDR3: CASSYSRGYGYTF. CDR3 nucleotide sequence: TGTGCCAGCAGTTACTCGAGGGGTTATGGCTACACCTTC.

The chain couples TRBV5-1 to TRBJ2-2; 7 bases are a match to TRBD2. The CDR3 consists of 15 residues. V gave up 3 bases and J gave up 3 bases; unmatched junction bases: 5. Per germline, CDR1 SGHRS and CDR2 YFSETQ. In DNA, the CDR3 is TGCGCCAGCAGCTACCGGGACTACCACACCGGGGAGCTGTTTTTT. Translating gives CASSYRDYHTGELFF.